The 11 T cell receptor beta chains presented below share a single source sample, sequenced in a study of Graves' ophthalmopathy and Graves' hyperthyroidism. RNA transcripts yielded amplified TCR beta CDR3 regions. HTBI primers were employed in first-round RT-PCR, then a second-round multiplex PCR followed. TCRdb reanalysed the multiplex PCR reads using MiXCR and keeps one entry per CDR3 protein. The table shows 500,000 to 800,000 distinct CDR3 sequences, with roughly two fifths occurring only once. The sequenced sample was peripheral blood. Receptor source: an adult man with Graves' ophthalmopathy.

Concerning this clonotype: The junction shows a germline mismatch at one end, possibly a read error. This chain joins TRBV7-9 and TRBJ2-7; 8 bases align to TRBD2. The germline CDR1 and CDR2 sequences are SEHNR and FQNEAQ (reference sequence). There are 17 residues in the CDR3. The CDR3 here is CVSSLVSGVLAATEQYF. DNA for the CDR3: TGTGTCAGCAGCTTGGTGTCAGGCGTACTAGCGGCCACAGAGCAGTACTTC.

This chain uses TRBV7-9 with TRBJ2-7, with 8 positions matching TRBD2. The germline gives CDR1 SEHNR, CDR2 FQNEAQ (reference sequence). The trim removed 6 bases at V and 3 bases at J, leaving 13 bases unmatched. The CDR3 sequence is 16 residues long. The CDR3, as DNA: TGTGCCAGCAGACCCTTTTTCGGCGGGAGGTTCTACGAGCAGTACTTC. It yields the protein CASRPFFGGRFYEQYF.

A note on this clonotype: A much larger clone is a single base away; this may be a read error. As the CDR3 is not closed by the conserved phenylalanine or tryptophan, this likely results from a read error. J is TRBJ1-1 and V is TRBV6-1; D ambiguous. V was clipped by 1 base and J by 8 bases, with 8 bases between them. Germline CDR1 and CDR2: MNHNS and SASEGT. The CDR3 runs 12 residues. CDR3 protein: CASSEVYVEAFL. The CDR3 DNA sequence: TGTGCCAGCAGTGAAGTTTATGTAGAAGCTTTCCTT.

With respect to this clonotype: A single base separates this from a much larger clone, so it may be a read error. This chain joins TRBV9 and TRBJ2-5; 9 nucleotides align to TRBD1. In germline, CDR1 is SGDLS, CDR2 YYNGEE. This CDR3 has 14 residues. The CDR3 spells CVSSVGGQGETQYF. The CDR3 DNA is TGTGTCAGCAGCGTAGGGGGACAGGGAGAGACCCAGTACTTC.

The chain has TRBV6-6 and TRBJ2-7; D is possibly TRBD2 (6 bases). Per germline, CDR1 MNHNY and CDR2 SVGAGI (reference sequence). This CDR3 has 17 amino acids. Trimming removed 6 bases from V and 0 bases from J, with 21 bases in between. CDR3 protein: CASSPDRGTVGSYEQYF. The CDR3 region has the DNA TGTGCCAGCAGCCCGGACCGGGGGACCGTTGGCTCCTACGAGCAGTACTTC.

Many counts were recorded for this clonotype. The chain is built from TRBV7-6 and TRBJ2-7; D is unclear. In germline, CDR1 is SGHVS, CDR2 FNYEAQ. The CDR3 is 12 amino acids. Trimming removed 3 bases from V and 6 bases from J, with 9 bases in between. The CDR3 nucleotides are TGTGCCAGCAGCTTTAAGGGCCCCGAGCAGTACTTC. This gives the protein CASSFKGPEQYF. The variable domain in full, completed from reference TRBV7-6 and TRBJ2-7, reads GAGVSQSPRYKVTKRGQDVALRCDPISGHVSLYWYRQALGQGPEFLTYFNYEAQQDKSGLPNDRFSAERPEGSISTLTIQRTEQRDSAMYRCASSFKGPEQYFGPGTRLTVT.

This clonotype has ten or more counts. This chain joins TRBV2 and TRBJ2-2; D is uncertain. The CDR3 has 14 amino acids. The germline V gene has CDR1 SNHLY and CDR2 FYNNEI. V lost 4 bases, J lost 5 bases, and 11 bases lay in between. CDR3 bases: TGTGCCAGCAGTGTGACCGTTGGTACCGGGGAGCTGTTTTTT. The encoded protein is CASSVTVGTGELFF. Together with reference TRBV2 and TRBJ2-2, the CDR3 gives the full variable domain: EPEVTQTPSHQVTQMGQEVILRCVPISNHLYFYWYRQILGQKVEFLVSFYNNEISEKSEIFDDQFSVERPDGSNFTLKIRSTKLEDSAMYFCASSVTVGTGELFFGEGSRLTVL.

The chain's CDR3 is CASRQSTGNYEQYF. The CDR3 DNA reads TGTGCCAGCAGGCAATCGACAGGAAACTACGAGCAGTACTTC. The chain recombines TRBV7-9 with TRBJ2-7; TRBD1 might be the D (6 bases). The V and J ends lost 6 bases and 3 bases respectively, with 15 bases between them. The CDR3 has 14 amino acids. Germline CDR1 reads SEHNR; CDR2 reads FQNEAQ (reference sequence).

This clonotype was detected a few times. CDR3 amino acids: CASSSQGFGGGYTF. For the CDR3, the DNA is TGTGCCAGCAGCTCGCAGGGTTTTGGGGGTGGCTACACCTTC. J is TRBJ1-2 and V is TRBV5-4; D possibly corresponds to TRBD1 (5 bases). This CDR3 spans 14 amino acids. The V end was cut by 3 bases, the J end by 7 bases, with 16 bases between. CDR1 and CDR2 (germline): SGHNT, YYREEE (reference sequence).

This clonotype was seen only a few times. V is TRBV6-4 and J is TRBJ2-1; D ambiguous. Trimming removed 5 bases from V and 15 bases from J, with 8 bases in between. The CDR3 runs to 9 residues. From germline, CDR1 is MRHNA and CDR2 SNTAGT. CDR3 sequence (DNA): TGTGCCAGCAGTTTGGGCGTGTTCTTC. Its protein product is CASSLGVFF.

J is TRBJ1-3 and V is TRBV10-3; maybe TRBD1 (6 bases). The germline CDR1 and CDR2 sequences are ENHRY and SYGVKD. The CDR3 loop spans 12 amino acids. Trimming shortened V by 10 bases and J by 3 bases, and 10 bases separated the two germline ends. The CDR3 nucleotides read TGTGCCACCGGAGGGGGTGGAAACACCATATATTTT. This encodes CATGGGGNTIYF.